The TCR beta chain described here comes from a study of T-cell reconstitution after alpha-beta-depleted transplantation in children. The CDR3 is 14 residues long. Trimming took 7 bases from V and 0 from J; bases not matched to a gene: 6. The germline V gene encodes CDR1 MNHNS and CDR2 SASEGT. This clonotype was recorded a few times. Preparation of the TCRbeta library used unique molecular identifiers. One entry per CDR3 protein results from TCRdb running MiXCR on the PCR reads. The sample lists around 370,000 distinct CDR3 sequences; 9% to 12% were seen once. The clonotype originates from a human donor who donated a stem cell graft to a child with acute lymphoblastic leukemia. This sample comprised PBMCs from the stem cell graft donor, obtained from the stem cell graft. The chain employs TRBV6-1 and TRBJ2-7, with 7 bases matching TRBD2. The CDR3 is CASTSSGYSYEQYF. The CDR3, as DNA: TGTGCCAGCACCTCTAGCGGATACTCCTACGAGCAGTACTTC.